This T cell receptor beta chain was identified in a study of T cells after yellow fever vaccination. General study points: Any FACS-sorted repertoire could hold abundant clonotypes that contaminate it from the bulk population.

This clonotype was observed many times. Its antigen is currently unknown. In TCRdb, the 5' RACE reads were re-called with MiXCR into one record per CDR3 protein. Of hundreds of thousands of distinct CDR3 sequences in the sample, approximately 4% were seen once. Here the sequenced sample was PBMCs, taken 5 days after the yellow fever booster vaccination. This clonotype was obtained from a man in his late teens or twenties who received the YFV17D yellow fever vaccine.

The CDR3 protein is CASSFSQNTEAFF. As DNA, the CDR3 is TGTGCCAGCAGCTTTTCCCAGAACACTGAAGCTTTCTTT. The chain is built from TRBV7-9 and TRBJ1-1, with D unresolved. Trimming pared 3 bases from V and 1 base from J, leaving 6 bases between. CDR1 and CDR2 (germline): SEHNR, FQNEAQ (reference sequence). This CDR3 region has 13 residues.